A single sample gave rise to the 21 T cell receptor beta chains below, sequenced in a study of blood T cell repertoires in COVID-19. Profiling relied on immunoSEQ multiplex PCR, and the TCRdb table lists in-frame clones only, not all of them. Of 180,000 or so clones listed, 86% are singletons. Sequencing was done on a sample of peripheral blood. The receptor source for this set is a man aged 55-75 years with acute or convalescent COVID-19.

The CDR3 sequence is CASSLYGSGANVLTF. CDR3 in DNA: TGTGCCAGCAGTTTATACGGCTCTGGGGCCAACGTCCTGACTTTC. This chain joins TRBV27 and TRBJ2-6; D unresolved. The CDR3 consists of 15 residues. The V gene lost 1 base and the J gene lost 0 bases, with 4 bases spanning the gap. Germline V gene sequence: CDR1 MNHEY, CDR2 SMNVEV (reference sequence).

The chain recombines TRBV7-7 with TRBJ2-7, with D possibly matching TRBD2 (6 bases). Germline V gene lookup returns CDR1 SSHAT and CDR2 FNYEAQ (reference sequence). Trimming took 4 bases from V and 7 from J, leaving 8 bases between them. CDR3 length: 11 residues. CDR3 amino acids: CASSSGGEQYF. As DNA, the CDR3 is TGTGCCAGCAGCTCCGGGGGAGAGCAGTACTTC.

V is TRBV18 and J is TRBJ2-2; TRBD1 matches at 11 bases. Germline V gene data show CDR1 as KGHSH and CDR2 as LQKENI. The CDR3 is made up of 15 amino acids. The trim removed 3 bases at V and 7 bases at J, leaving 4 bases unmatched. The CDR3 here is CASSPDRGPVGELFF. The DNA for the CDR3 is TGTGCCAGCTCACCGGACAGGGGGCCGGTCGGGGAGCTGTTTTTT.

This CDR3 is CASSAYRGAHNEQFF. The CDR3 nucleotides read TGTGCCAGTAGTGCCTACCGCGGGGCACACAATGAGCAGTTCTTC. The J gene is TRBJ2-1, the V gene TRBV19, with D possibly matching TRBD2 (6 bases). CDR1 LNHDA and CDR2 SQIVND come from the germline V gene (reference sequence). Trimming pared 5 bases from V and 5 bases from J, leaving 16 bases between. This CDR3 has 15 amino acids.

The chain joins TRBV5-1 to TRBJ2-5; 7 bases align to TRBD1. Germline-derived CDR1 and CDR2 are SGHRS and YFSETQ. The CDR3 consists of 14 residues. V was clipped by 2 bases and J by 1 base; unmatched bases: 2. CDR3 in amino acids: CASSFRDSQETQYF. The CDR3 DNA sequence: TGCGCCAGCAGCTTCAGGGACAGCCAAGAGACCCAGTACTTC.

The DNA of the CDR3 is TGTGCCAGCAGCCCCGAGGGCGGGAGCTCAGATACGCAGTATTTT. As protein: CASSPEGGSSDTQYF. J is TRBJ2-3 and V is TRBV11-2; TRBD2 matches 7 bases. Germline V gene data show CDR1 as SGHAT and CDR2 as FQNNGV. The CDR3 runs to 15 residues. Losses at the gene ends were 5 bases for V and 4 bases for J; bases not matched to a gene: 9.

The V call is TRBV18, the J call TRBJ2-6, with D maybe TRBD1 (5 bases). Trimming took 5 bases from V and 1 from J, leaving 18 bases between them. This CDR3 is built from 18 residues. Looked up from germline, CDR1 is KGHSH and CDR2 is LQKENI. CDR3 sequence (DNA): TGTGCCAGCTCAGCCGTCCAGGGTGCTGGATCTGGGGCCAACGTCCTGACTTTC. Its translation: CASSAVQGAGSGANVLTF. Looking up the rest from reference TRBV18 and TRBJ2-6 gives the full variable domain: NAGVMQNPRHLVRRRGQEARLRCSPMKGHSHVYWYRQLPEEGLKFMVYLQKENIIDESGMPKERFSAEFPKEGPSILRIQQVVRGDSAAYFCASSAVQGAGSGANVLTFGAGSRLTVL.

The gene calls are TRBV19 and TRBJ1-2; D is undetermined. The CDR3 is 15 amino acids. Trimming took 7 bases from V and 4 from J, leaving 19 bases between them. Germline-derived CDR1 and CDR2 are LNHDA and SQIVND (reference sequence). The CDR3 DNA reads TGTGCCAGTACCCTTTCTCAGCGGTACTCCTATGGCTACACCTTC. Translated: CASTLSQRYSYGYTF. The full variable domain, with the rest looked up from reference TRBV19 and TRBJ1-2, is DGGITQSPKYLFRKEGQNVTLSCEQNLNHDAMYWYRQDPGQGLRLIYYSQIVNDFQKGDIAEGYSVSREKKESFPLTVTSAQKNPTAFYLCASTLSQRYSYGYTFGSGTRLTVV.

This clone was counted a few times. This chain joins TRBV10-3 and TRBJ2-2, with TRBD2 matching 11 bases. V lost 6 bases and J lost 7; bases outside the gene matches: 13. From germline, CDR1 is ENHRY and CDR2 SYGVKD. The CDR3 runs 17 residues. CDR3 amino acids: CAIRPTGTTSGSGELFF. The DNA of the CDR3 is TGTGCCATCAGGCCTACAGGAACTACTAGCGGGAGCGGGGAGCTGTTTTTT.

The CDR3 nucleotides read TGTGCCATCAGTCCGGGGACAGGGAAGCAAGAGACCCAGTACTTC. It encodes CAISPGTGKQETQYF. The V and J genes are TRBV10-3 and TRBJ2-5; 9 bases align to TRBD1. From germline, CDR1 is ENHRY and CDR2 SYGVKD. The V gene end was trimmed by 5 bases and the J gene end by 2 bases; junction bases not matched to a gene: 6. There are 15 residues in the CDR3.

The V gene is TRBV30, the J gene TRBJ2-7; TRBD2 is a possible D gene (6 bases). Germline V gene data show CDR1 as GTSNPN and CDR2 as SVGIG (reference sequence). This CDR3 has 13 residues. Trimming pared 2 bases from V and 2 bases from J, leaving 10 bases between. The CDR3 sequence is CAWSLGGAYEQYF. As DNA, the CDR3 is TGTGCCTGGAGTCTGGGAGGCGCCTACGAGCAGTACTTC.

The gene calls are TRBV28 and TRBJ1-2, with TRBD1 matching 7 bases. V was pared by 5 bases and J by 8 bases, with 8 bases of the junction left unmatched. This CDR3 is built from 13 residues. Germline CDR1 MDHEN, CDR2 SYDVKM. CDR3 nucleotides: TGTGCCAGCAGTACAAGGGACAGAGGGGGCTACACCTTC. Translation: CASSTRDRGGYTF.

This chain links TRBV5-1 with TRBJ2-1; D unclear. CDR1 is SGHRS, CDR2 YFSETQ, per germline. With 4 bases removed from V and 6 bases from J, the gap between germline ends came to 11 bases. This CDR3 is 13 amino acids long. CDR3 nucleotides: TGCGCCAGCAGCCTCGGCGGAGTCAATGAGCAGTTCTTC. It translates to CASSLGGVNEQFF.

The chain is built from TRBV5-4 and TRBJ2-7; 9 bases line up with TRBD1. V shed 0 bases and J 3 bases; nucleotides not matched to a gene: 7. This CDR3 comprises 16 residues. Germline CDR1 reads SGHNT; CDR2 reads YYREEE (reference sequence). CDR3 region: CASSLGSGTGYYEQYF. In DNA form, the CDR3 reads TGTGCCAGCAGCTTGGGGTCCGGGACAGGGTACTACGAGCAGTACTTC.

CDR3 nucleotide sequence: TGTGCCAGCAGCGAGCATAGGGGTACAGATACGCAGTATTTT. Translated: CASSEHRGTDTQYF. The chain joins TRBV5-5 to TRBJ2-3, with D tentatively TRBD1 (5 bases). CDR3 size: 14 residues. Germline lookup yields CDR1 SGHKS and CDR2 YYEKEE (reference sequence). Trimming left V 4 bases short and J 3 bases short, with 12 bases between.

This clone was found many times. The chain links TRBV6-6 to TRBJ1-2, with TRBD1 identical over 9 bases. V was pared by 5 bases and J by 2 bases, with 6 bases of the junction left unmatched. The germline V gene has CDR1 MNHNY and CDR2 SVGAGI (reference sequence). The CDR3 is 15 amino acids. This chain's CDR3 is CASSAKTGGNYGYTF. CDR3 nucleotide sequence: TGTGCCAGCAGTGCGAAAACAGGGGGCAACTATGGCTACACCTTC.

The chain recombines TRBV6-5 with TRBJ2-1, with D possibly matching TRBD2 (6 bases). V was trimmed by 4 bases and J by 0 bases, leaving 13 bases between them. Germline V gene sequence: CDR1 MNHEY, CDR2 SVGAGI. CDR3 length: 16 residues. In DNA form, the CDR3 reads TGTGCCAGCAGTTCCCCCCGGGAGAGCTCCTACAATGAGCAGTTCTTC. Protein: CASSSPRESSYNEQFF.

The chain joins TRBV18 to TRBJ1-3; 8 nucleotides match TRBD1. CDR3 length: 16 amino acids. V dropped 2 bases and J dropped 2; count of bases not matched to a gene: 5. Germline V CDR1 and CDR2: KGHSH, LQKENI. CDR3 sequence: CASSPAGTGAGNTIYF. For the CDR3, the DNA is TGTGCCAGCTCACCAGCTGGGACAGGAGCTGGAAACACCATATATTTT. Using reference TRBV18 and TRBJ1-3 for the parts outside the CDR3, the full variable domain is NAGVMQNPRHLVRRRGQEARLRCSPMKGHSHVYWYRQLPEEGLKFMVYLQKENIIDESGMPKERFSAEFPKEGPSILRIQQVVRGDSAAYFCASSPAGTGAGNTIYFGEGSWLTVV.

V gene TRBV19 combines with J gene TRBJ2-1, with TRBD2 as a possible D gene (6 bases). The germline V gene has CDR1 LNHDA and CDR2 SQIVND (reference sequence). V was pared by 3 bases and J by 0 bases, with 18 bases between. The CDR3 runs to 18 residues. The CDR3 DNA follows: TGTGCCAGTAGTATCGGGAGACAACTCCTTCGCTCCTACAATGAGCAGTTCTTC. Translating it yields CASSIGRQLLRSYNEQFF.

This chain connects TRBV29-1 to TRBJ2-3; D gene uncertain. Germline values: CDR1 SQVTM, CDR2 ANQGSEA. The V end was cut by 4 bases, the J end by 5 bases, with 7 bases between. The CDR3 spans 11 residues. DNA for the CDR3: TGCAGCGTTGCCCTAGAAGATACGCAGTATTTT. It translates to CSVALEDTQYF.

The chain recombines TRBV21-1 with TRBJ1-4; the D call of TRBD1 is as the table states it, not checked on the DNA. TRBV21-1 is a listed pseudogene. The CDR3 runs 18 residues. CDR3 sequence (DNA): TGTGCCAGCAGCTCATGGGACAGGGAATTTCGAACTAATGAAAAACTGTTTTTT. Protein sequence: CASSSWDREFRTNEKLFF.